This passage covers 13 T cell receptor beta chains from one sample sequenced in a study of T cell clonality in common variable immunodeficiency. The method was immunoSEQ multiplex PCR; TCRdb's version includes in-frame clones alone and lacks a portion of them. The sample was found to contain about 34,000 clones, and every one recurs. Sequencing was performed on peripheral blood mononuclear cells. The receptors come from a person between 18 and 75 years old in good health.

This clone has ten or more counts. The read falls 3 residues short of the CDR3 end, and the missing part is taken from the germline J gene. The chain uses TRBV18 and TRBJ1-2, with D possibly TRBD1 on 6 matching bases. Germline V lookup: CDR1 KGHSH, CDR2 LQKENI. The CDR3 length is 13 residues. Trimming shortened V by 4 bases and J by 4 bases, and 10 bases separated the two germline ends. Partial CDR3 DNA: TGTGCCAGCTCACTTCCGGACAGCTATGGC. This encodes CASSLPDSYG. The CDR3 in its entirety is CASSLPDSYGYTF.

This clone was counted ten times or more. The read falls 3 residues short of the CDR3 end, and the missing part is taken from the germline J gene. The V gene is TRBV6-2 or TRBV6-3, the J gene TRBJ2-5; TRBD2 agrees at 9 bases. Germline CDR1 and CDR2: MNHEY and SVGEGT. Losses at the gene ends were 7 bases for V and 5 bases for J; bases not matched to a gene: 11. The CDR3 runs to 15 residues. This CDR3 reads CASTRLAARGETQYF. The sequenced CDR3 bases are TGTGCCAGCACTAGACTAGCGGCTCGGGGGGAGACC.

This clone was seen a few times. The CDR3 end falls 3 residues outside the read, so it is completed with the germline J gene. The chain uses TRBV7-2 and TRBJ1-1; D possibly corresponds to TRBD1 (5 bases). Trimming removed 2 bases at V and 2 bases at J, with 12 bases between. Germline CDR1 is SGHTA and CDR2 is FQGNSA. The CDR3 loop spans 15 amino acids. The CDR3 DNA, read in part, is TGTGCCAGCAGCTTACGACAGCCCCCTAACACTGAA. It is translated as CASSLRQPPNTE. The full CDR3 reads CASSLRQPPNTEAFF.

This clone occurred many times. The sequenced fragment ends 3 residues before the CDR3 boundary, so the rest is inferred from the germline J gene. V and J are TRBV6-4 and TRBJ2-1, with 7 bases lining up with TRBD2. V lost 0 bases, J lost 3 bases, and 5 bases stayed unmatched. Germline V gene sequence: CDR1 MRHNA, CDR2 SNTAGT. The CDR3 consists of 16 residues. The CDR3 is CASSDSERGNYNEQFF. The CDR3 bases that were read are TGTGCCAGCAGTGACTCTGAGCGGGGCAACTACAATGAG.

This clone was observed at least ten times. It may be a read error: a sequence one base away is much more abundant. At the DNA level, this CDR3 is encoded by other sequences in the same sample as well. This CDR3 reads CASSPTGLSYEQYF. Incomplete CDR3 DNA: TGCGCCAGCAGCCCGACGGGGTTGTCATACGAG. The V call is TRBV4-2, the J call TRBJ2-7, with D tentatively TRBD2 (5 bases). The read ends 3 residues before the CDR3 terminus; that terminus is restored from the germline J gene. This CDR3 comprises 14 residues. Germline values: CDR1 LGHNA, CDR2 YNFKEQ.

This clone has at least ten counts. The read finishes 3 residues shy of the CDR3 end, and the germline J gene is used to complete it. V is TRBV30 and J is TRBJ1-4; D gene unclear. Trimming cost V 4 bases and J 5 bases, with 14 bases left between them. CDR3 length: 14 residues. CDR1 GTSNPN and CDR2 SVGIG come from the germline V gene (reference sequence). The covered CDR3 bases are TGTGCCTGGAATCCCCCGACATTGAATGAAAAA. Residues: CAWNPPTLNEK. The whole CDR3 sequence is CAWNPPTLNEKLFF.

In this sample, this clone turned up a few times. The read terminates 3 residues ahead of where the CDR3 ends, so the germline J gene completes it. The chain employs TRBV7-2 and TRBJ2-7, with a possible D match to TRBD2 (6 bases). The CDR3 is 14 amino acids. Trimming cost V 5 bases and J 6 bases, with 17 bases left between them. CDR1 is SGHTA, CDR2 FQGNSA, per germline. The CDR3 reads CASSPPGLPGEQYF. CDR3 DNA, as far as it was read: TGTGCCAGCAGCCCGCCGGGACTCCCTGGCGAG.

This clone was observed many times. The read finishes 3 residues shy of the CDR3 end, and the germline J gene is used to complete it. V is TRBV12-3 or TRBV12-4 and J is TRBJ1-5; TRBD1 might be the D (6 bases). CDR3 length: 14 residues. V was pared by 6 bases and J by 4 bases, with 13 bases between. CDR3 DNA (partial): TGTGCCAGCAGCCTGACAGGCCCGAATCAGCCC. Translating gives CASSLTGPNQP. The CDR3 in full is CASSLTGPNQPQHF.

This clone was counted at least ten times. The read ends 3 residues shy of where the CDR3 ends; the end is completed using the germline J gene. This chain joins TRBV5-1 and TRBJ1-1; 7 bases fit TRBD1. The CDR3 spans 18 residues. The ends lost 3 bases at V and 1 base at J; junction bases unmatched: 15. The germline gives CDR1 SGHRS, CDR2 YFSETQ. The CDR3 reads CASSSSNAWDSQNTEAFF. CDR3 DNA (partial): TGCGCCAGCAGCTCAAGTAACGCCTGGGACAGTCAGAACACTGAA. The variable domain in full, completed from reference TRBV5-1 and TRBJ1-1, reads KAGVTQTPRYLIKTRGQQVTLSCSPISGHRSVSWYQQTPGQGLQFLFEYFSETQRNKGNFPGRFSGRQFSNSRSEMNVSTLELGDSALYLCASSSSNAWDSQNTEAFFGQGTRLTVV.

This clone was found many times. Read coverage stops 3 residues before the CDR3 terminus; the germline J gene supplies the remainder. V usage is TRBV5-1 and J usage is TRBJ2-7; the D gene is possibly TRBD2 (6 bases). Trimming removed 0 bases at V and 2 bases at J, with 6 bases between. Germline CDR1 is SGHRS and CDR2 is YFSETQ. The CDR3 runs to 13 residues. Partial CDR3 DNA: TGCGCCAGCAGCTTGGGCGGGACCTACGAG. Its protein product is CASSLGGTYE. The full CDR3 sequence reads CASSLGGTYEQYF.

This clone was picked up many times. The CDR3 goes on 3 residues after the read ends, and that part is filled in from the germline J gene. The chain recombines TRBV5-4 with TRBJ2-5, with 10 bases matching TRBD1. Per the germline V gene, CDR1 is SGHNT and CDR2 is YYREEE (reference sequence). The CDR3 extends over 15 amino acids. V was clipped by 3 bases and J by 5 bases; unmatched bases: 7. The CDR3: CASSSGQGIGETQYF. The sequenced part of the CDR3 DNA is TGTGCCAGCAGCTCGGGACAGGGGATCGGCGAGACC.

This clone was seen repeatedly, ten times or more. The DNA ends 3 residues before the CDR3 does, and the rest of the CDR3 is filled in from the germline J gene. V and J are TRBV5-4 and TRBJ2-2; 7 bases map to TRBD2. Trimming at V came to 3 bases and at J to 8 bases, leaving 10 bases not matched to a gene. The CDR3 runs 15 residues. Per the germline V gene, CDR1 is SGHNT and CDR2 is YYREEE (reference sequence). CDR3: CASSSGGGREGELFF. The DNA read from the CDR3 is TGTGCCAGCAGCTCCGGTGGCGGGAGAGAAGGGGAG. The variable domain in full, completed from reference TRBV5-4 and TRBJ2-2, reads ETGVTQSPTHLIKTRGQQVTLRCSSQSGHNTVSWYQQALGQGPQFIFQYYREEENGRGNFPPRFSGLQFPNYSSELNVNALELDDSALYLCASSSGGGREGELFFGEGSRLTVL.

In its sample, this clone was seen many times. CDR3 loop: CASSSTGLSPLHF. The covered CDR3 bases are TGTGCCAGTAGTTCTACAGGGCTTTCACCC. The V call is TRBV19, the J call TRBJ1-6; tentatively, D is TRBD1 (6 bases). Sequencing ends 3 residues short of the CDR3 end; the germline J gene provides the rest. CDR3 length: 13 residues. Germline V gives CDR1 LNHDA, CDR2 SQIVND (reference sequence). V was shortened by 5 bases and J by 9 bases, with 11 bases between the two germline ends.